This T cell receptor (beta chain) was sequenced during a study of T cell responses to AZD1222 COVID-19 vaccine. Study-level findings and limits: Seropositivity was recorded at baseline in only six AZD1222 recipients. Donors in the cohort were predominantly white British and more often female, and clonal diversity was possibly underestimated.

Worth noting for this clone: The target antigen is unknown.

The CDR3 has 14 amino acids. Trimming took 8 bases from V and 0 from J, leaving 11 bases between them. Germline V gives CDR1 SNHLY, CDR2 FYNNEI. Measured with immunoSEQ multiplex PCR; TCRdb has only the in-frame clones, and not every one. The data hold around 100,000 clones, with 84% observed a single time. The V call is TRBV2, the J call TRBJ2-4; no firm D call. This specimen consisted of peripheral blood, obtained on day 0 of AZD1222 vaccination. This TCR was recovered from an adult in good health. The CDR3 region has the DNA TGTGCCAGCCATAGGGTACTAGCCAAAAACATTCAGTACTTC. Its translation: CASHRVLAKNIQYF.